The source of this T cell receptor beta chain is a study of blood T cells in healthy people across ages. Total RNA, at least 5.5 micrograms per sample, was extracted from PBMCs. The CDR3 extends over 14 amino acids. The V and J ends lost 2 bases and 5 bases respectively, with 15 bases between them. From germline, CDR1 is DFQATT and CDR2 SNEGSKA (reference sequence). A second roughly 6 to 12 cycle PCR used barcoded and J-beta primers. TCRdb re-called the 5' RACE reads through MiXCR, storing one row per CDR3 protein. The repertoire has fewer than 900,000 distinct CDR3 sequences, 45% to 50% of them found once; the top ten carry around a third.

The chain joins TRBV20-1 to TRBJ1-1, with no clear D. Sequencing was carried out using blood. The receptor's source is a woman in her sixties in good health. The CDR3, as DNA: TGCAGTGCTAGACCCCCGGTAGCGGGTACTGAAGCTTTCTTT. Amino acids: CSARPPVAGTEAFF.